This entry lists 17 T cell receptor beta chains sequenced from one sample in a study of blood T cell repertoires in COVID-19. The table came from immunoSEQ multiplex PCR; TCRdb's copy has only in-frame clones and leaves some out. Altogether hundreds of thousands of clones are present, 75% to 90% being singletons, with the ten largest covering just over 7%. Sequencing was performed on peripheral blood. All receptors derive from a man between 60 and 75 years old who had recovered from COVID-19.

The chain is built from TRBV5-1 and TRBJ1-2, with 12 bases aligning to TRBD1. V lost 2 bases to trimming and J lost 9 bases; unmatched junction nucleotides: 8. The CDR3 extends over 15 amino acids. Germline V gene lookup returns CDR1 SGHRS and CDR2 YFSETQ. The CDR3 is CASSLTGTGGWSYTF. The CDR3 nucleotides read TGCGCCAGCAGCTTAACCGGGACAGGGGGCTGGAGCTACACCTTC.

The V call is TRBV19, the J call TRBJ1-5; TRBD1 agrees at 8 bases. CDR3 length: 15 amino acids. CDR1 and CDR2 from the germline V gene are LNHDA and SQIVND (reference sequence). The J segment lost 6 bases and the V segment lost 3 bases, leaving 7 bases of the junction unmatched. CDR3 loop: CASSIQGAQGQPQHF. CDR3 bases: TGTGCCAGTAGTATTCAGGGGGCGCAAGGTCAGCCCCAGCATTTT.

This sequence joins TRBV23-1 and TRBJ2-6, with 8 bases matching TRBD1. TRBV23-1 is sorted into the ORF group, with uncertain function. The J segment lost 4 bases and the V segment lost 4 bases, leaving 12 bases of the junction unmatched. The CDR3 covers 18 residues. The CDR3 sequence is CASSPTGTGVEGANVLTF. In DNA, the CDR3 is TGCGCCAGCAGTCCCACCGGGACAGGCGTGGAGGGGGCCAACGTCCTGACTTTC.

The rearrangement links TRBV7-6 to TRBJ1-2; weak D call: TRBD1 (5 bases). In germline, CDR1 is SGHVS, CDR2 FNYEAQ. Trimming left V 1 base short and J 4 bases short, with 13 bases between. The CDR3 length is 15 residues. In DNA, the CDR3 is TGTGCCAGCAGCTTAGGATCTGACAGATCCTATGGCTACACCTTC. Translating it yields CASSLGSDRSYGYTF.

This clone was seen more than once but under ten times. The chain links TRBV9 to TRBJ2-3; D gene uncertain. The CDR3 has 15 residues. Per the germline V gene, CDR1 is SGDLS and CDR2 is YYNGEE. With 0 bases removed from V and 2 bases from J, the gap between germline ends came to 10 bases. The CDR3 sequence: CASSVGGVYTDTQYF. The CDR3 nucleotides read TGTGCCAGCAGCGTAGGAGGCGTTTACACAGATACGCAGTATTTT.

The chain is built from TRBV18 and TRBJ1-6; D not certain. The CDR3 sequence is 15 residues long. Germline assignment: CDR1 KGHSH and CDR2 LQKENI. V was cut by 6 bases and J by 0 bases, with 9 bases left in between. The CDR3: CASSPVGSYNSPLHF. The CDR3 nucleotides read TGTGCCAGCTCGCCGGTTGGCTCCTATAATTCACCCCTCCACTTT.

This sequence joins TRBV11-2 and TRBJ1-4; D not resolved. The V end was cut by 5 bases, the J end by 8 bases, with 18 bases between. Germline values: CDR1 SGHAT, CDR2 FQNNGV. The CDR3 runs 15 residues. CDR3 DNA: TGTGCCAGCAGCCCCGGGCGGGGTAAGGAAGAAAAACTGTTTTTT. This codes for CASSPGRGKEEKLFF.

This clone was found a few times. The chain recombines TRBV18 with TRBJ1-3; D is ambiguous. CDR3 length: 14 amino acids. Trimming took 6 bases from V and 4 from J, leaving 13 bases between them. The germline gives CDR1 KGHSH, CDR2 LQKENI. CDR3 loop: CASSAARGGNTIYF. The CDR3 coding sequence is TGTGCCAGCTCGGCAGCCCGGGGAGGAAACACCATATATTTT.

The chain employs TRBV5-1 and TRBJ2-5, with D tentatively TRBD1 (5 bases). V lost 1 base and J 2 bases, leaving 9 bases between the germline ends. The CDR3 has 14 residues. The germline V gene encodes CDR1 SGHRS and CDR2 YFSETQ. CDR3 amino acids: CASSLWAGQETQYF. The CDR3 DNA reads TGCGCCAGCAGCTTGTGGGCAGGGCAAGAGACCCAGTACTTC.

This clone has just a few counts. This chain connects TRBV6-5 to TRBJ1-3; D uncertain. The V gene lost 2 bases and the J gene lost 1 base, with 12 bases spanning the gap. CDR3 size: 16 residues. Germline lookup yields CDR1 MNHEY and CDR2 SVGAGI. Here the CDR3 reads CASSYGADASGNTIYF. The CDR3, as DNA: TGTGCCAGCAGTTACGGAGCGGATGCTTCTGGAAACACCATATATTTT.

This rearrangement joins TRBV11-2 to TRBJ2-1; 8 nucleotides agree with TRBD2. The germline gives CDR1 SGHAT, CDR2 FQNNGV. V shed 3 bases, J shed 14 bases, and the junction held 6 bases outside the gene matches. This CDR3 contains 12 residues. The CDR3 DNA sequence: TGTGCCAGCAGCTTTCGTCGGGAGGGGGAGTTCTTC. Amino acid sequence: CASSFRREGEFF.

V gene TRBV30 combines with J gene TRBJ1-2; weak D call: TRBD1 (5 bases). V lost 4 bases, J lost 5 bases, and 14 bases lay in between. Germline V gives CDR1 GTSNPN, CDR2 SVGIG (reference sequence). The CDR3 sequence is 13 residues long. The CDR3 coding sequence is TGTGCCTGGAACCAACAGGACTATTATGGCTACACCTTC. Its protein is CAWNQQDYYGYTF. Full variable domain (rest looked up from reference TRBV30 and TRBJ1-2): SQTIHQWPATLVQPVGSPLSLECTVEGTSNPNLYWYRQAAGRGLQLLFYSVGIGQISSEVPQNLSASRPQDRQFILSSKKLLLSDSGFYLCAWNQQDYYGYTFGSGTRLTVV.

The rearrangement joins TRBV14 to TRBJ1-3; D not certain. Germline V gene lookup returns CDR1 SGHDN and CDR2 FVKESK. The CDR3 runs 18 residues. Trimming shortened V by 0 bases and J by 0 bases, and 15 bases separated the two germline ends. CDR3 DNA: TGTGCCAGCAGCCAAGATTACGCGGGCGGCTACTCTGGAAACACCATATATTTT. Encoded protein: CASSQDYAGGYSGNTIYF.

V usage is TRBV5-1 and J usage is TRBJ2-3; 11 bases fit TRBD2. Trimming took 4 bases from V and 5 from J; bases not matched to a gene: 12. CDR1 is SGHRS, CDR2 YFSETQ, per germline. This CDR3 contains 17 residues. CDR3: CASSVPGTSGGGDTQYF. CDR3 in DNA: TGCGCCAGCAGCGTACCCGGCACTAGCGGGGGTGGAGATACGCAGTATTTT.

The rearrangement uses TRBV18 and TRBJ1-2, with TRBD1 matching over 12 bases. The CDR3 covers 18 residues. Germline CDR1 KGHSH, CDR2 LQKENI. V trimming: 1 base; J trimming: 4 bases; junction bases outside the gene matches: 10. Here the CDR3 DNA reads TGTGCCAGCTCACCACTTCCCGGGACAGGGGGCGAAAGCTATGGCTACACCTTC. Amino acids: CASSPLPGTGGESYGYTF.

The chain joins TRBV29-1 to TRBJ2-6, with 7 bases that match TRBD2. Germline V gives CDR1 SQVTM, CDR2 ANQGSEA. The CDR3 is 14 amino acids. The V segment lost 6 bases and the J segment 2 bases; nucleotides outside the gene matches: 4. The CDR3 bases are TGCAGCGTGGGGAGGGCTGCTGGGGCCAACGTCCTGACTTTC. This codes for CSVGRAAGANVLTF.

The chain has TRBV5-4 and TRBJ2-3; TRBD2 is a possible D gene (6 bases). Trimming took off 2 bases at V and 1 base at J, with 11 bases between the two ends. The CDR3 contains 15 residues. Germline-derived CDR1 and CDR2 are SGHNT and YYREEE (reference sequence). Written as DNA, the CDR3 is TGTGCCAGCAGCTTTGGCGGGGTCGGCACAGATACGCAGTATTTT. Protein sequence: CASSFGGVGTDTQYF.